A selection of T cell receptor beta chains follows, all from one sample in a study of blood T cell repertoires in COVID-19. Sequencing was performed with immunoSEQ multiplex PCR; in TCRdb, only in-frame clones are kept and a portion is missing. This sample has tens of thousands of clones, with 86% found just once. Sequencing was performed on peripheral blood. The source of these receptors is a man aged 70-80 years with active COVID-19. Both conserved end residues are part of each CDR3. Each record gives: V gene, D gene, clone size, CDR3 protein. The D gene is left open where the match is weak. Size tells how often a clone was seen (once, few, many) or the class of an expanded clone, and some rows leave it out.

TRBV5-1 | TRBD1 | . | CASRRRTGQETQYF
TRBV4-1 | TRBD2 | . | CASSQRTSGNYEQYF
TRBV7-8 | . | . | CASSLARRQVSYNEQFF
TRBV3-1/TRBV3-2 | . | . | CASSQSGGQPQHF
TRBV6-2/TRBV6-3 | . | once | CASSYPGANRPQHF
TRBV19 | TRBD2 | . | CASSMVSGRGTGELFF
TRBV24-1 | . | . | CATSEISPGPQHF
TRBV4-1 | . | . | CASSQDPRGRGTNYGYTF
TRBV5-4 | . | . | CASSPPGRAGLNEQFF
TRBV19 | TRBD2 | . | CASATSGRGQETQYF
TRBV14 | TRBD2 | . | CASSPWLAAGGTQYF
TRBV18 | . | . | CASSSGLVNYGYTF
TRBV5-1 | . | . | CASSLGPATNEKLFF
TRBV7-2 | TRBD1 | . | CASSSTGAANSPLHF
TRBV6-2/TRBV6-3 | TRBD1 | . | CASSYGGQGPLRFAQYF
TRBV10-3 | TRBD2 | . | CAISGGREISTQETQYF
TRBV29-1 | TRBD2 | . | CSVDGGAGLSYEQYF
TRBV5-4 | TRBD1 | . | CASSLVGTGAGEQFF
TRBV28 | TRBD2 | . | CASSLWTSGDTQYF
TRBV10-3 | TRBD2 | . | CAISTRTSGRSDTQYF
TRBV19 | . | . | CATAGQGDRGSYEQYF
TRBV4-3 | TRBD2 | . | CASSPVLAGGPGTGELFF
TRBV5-4 | . | few | CASSLDLIRETQYF
TRBV5-1 | . | . | CASSPGAQETQYF
TRBV6-6 | TRBD1 | . | CASMGQGSNQPQHF
TRBV5-1 | TRBD1 | few | CASTGQGGLETQYF
TRBV3-1/TRBV3-2 | . | . | CASSQGNGANTGELFF
TRBV19 | . | . | CASSRPGLLTGELFF
TRBV5-6 | TRBD2 | . | CASSISGTGYNEQFF
TRBV19 | TRBD1 | . | CASSIRGSQGGSANEKLFF
TRBV9 | TRBD1 | . | CASSPRTGGNYGYTF
TRBV7-3 | . | . | CASSLGGSLGGYTF
TRBV7-6 | . | few | CASSRSGSSAQETQYF
TRBV6-2/TRBV6-3 | . | . | CASSFFRVAGELFF
TRBV7-8 | TRBD1 | . | CASSSGTGFANEKLFF
TRBV19 | TRBD1 | . | CASSPTGVFGYTF
TRBV7-2 | . | . | CASSLGGAYGYTF
TRBV20-1 | . | once | CSAEGKETQYF
TRBV28 | . | . | CASSLRRGGSPLHF
TRBV7-2 | . | . | CASSLAGEGGYTF
TRBV15 | . | once | CATRGTDTQYF
TRBV19 | TRBD1 | . | CASIPDRGTGNTIYF
TRBV5-4 | TRBD2 | . | CASSTVAGGPPYEQYF
TRBV28 | TRBD2 | . | CASRPGLGNSYEQYF
TRBV5-4 | . | . | CASSLVEAFRGEQYF
TRBV21-1 | . | . | CARRQASNQPQHF
TRBV18 | TRBD2 | . | CASSPAGSGGRAFDEQYF
TRBV27 | . | . | CASSLSQQGTGGTEAFF
TRBV11-3 | TRBD2 | once | CASKPGGGQETQYF
TRBV7-3 | TRBD2 | . | CASSPTSAAGDTQYF
TRBV6-5 | TRBD1 | . | CASSPQTGAPYEQYF
TRBV5-5 | . | . | CASSPQRGASTDTQYF
TRBV10-3 | TRBD2 | . | CAISGNTGLAGAGELFF
TRBV30 | TRBD2 | . | CAWRGLASEQYF
TRBV19 | TRBD2 | . | CASRGRLAGHTDTQYF